This T cell receptor beta chain stems from a study of T cells in Graves' hyperthyroidism and ophthalmopathy. As regards this clonotype: The junction departs from germline at one end; a sequencing error may be responsible.

Authors of the study amplified TCR beta CDR3 regions from RNA transcripts. RT-PCR in the first round (using the HTBI primer set) targeted the TCR CDR3. TCRdb reanalysed the multiplex PCR reads using MiXCR and keeps one entry per CDR3 protein. The repertoire holds roughly 280,000 distinct CDR3 sequences, with roughly 22% as singletons. The CDR3 runs to 15 residues. Germline-derived CDR1 and CDR2 are SGHVS and FQNEAQ. Isolation of PBMCs was performed on approximately 10 ml fresh peripheral blood. V is TRBV7-8 and J is TRBJ2-2, with TRBD2 identical over 7 bases. The sequence was collected from a young man with Graves' ophthalmopathy. Source material: blood. CDR3 nucleotides: TGTGCCAGCAGCGCCCGGCGGGAGAACGCCGGGGAGCTGTTTTTT. This encodes CASSARRENAGELFF. Filled out from reference TRBV7-8 and TRBJ2-2, the complete variable domain reads GAGVSQSPRYKVAKRGQDVALRCDPISGHVSLFWYQQALGQGPEFLTYFQNEAQLDKSGLPSDRFFAERPEGSVSTLKIQRTQQEDSAVYLCASSARRENAGELFFGEGSRLTVL.